The clone carrying this T cell receptor beta chain has just one count. The target antigen is unknown. Germline assignment: CDR1 LGHNA and CDR2 YNFKEQ. This CDR3 is 13 amino acids long. Trimming pared 11 bases from V and 1 base from J, leaving 15 bases between. Input for naive CD8 libraries was roughly 17,000 to 1,000,000 sorted cells; the RNA fraction used was 10%, 30% or 50%. The source of the sample is a study of molecular identifiers for immune sequencing clone quantification. Study information: The replicates split RNA from about 19,000 or 110,000 naive CD8 cells five ways and sequenced four. General observations from the study: Highly expanded clones may be undercounted when identical TCR molecules share barcodes.

TCRdb reanalysed the PCR reads using MiXCR and keeps one entry per CDR3 protein. In the table there are about 40,000 distinct CDR3 sequences, 24% of which are singletons. The TCR originated in a human donor in good health. Some libraries in this study had Jurkat cell RNA spiked in. The material sequenced was naive CD8+ T cells from blood, with Jurkat cell RNA spiked in. Subset meaning: FACS-sorted CD8+CD4-CCR7+CD45RA+ naive T cells. This chain joins TRBV4-2 and TRBJ2-7; no clear D. CDR3 residues: CAGNQETSYEQYF. In DNA, the CDR3 is TGTGCCGGCAACCAAGAAACGTCCTACGAGCAGTACTTC.